This is a list of T cell receptor beta chains from one sample in a study of cytomegalovirus exposure and HLA in healthy donors. The table came from immunoSEQ multiplex PCR; TCRdb's copy has only in-frame clones and leaves some out. The profile shows nearly 300,000 clones, 80% to 90% of them singletons. The sequenced sample consisted of PBMCs. The receptors were sampled from a middle-aged man in good health and CMV-seropositive. Each CDR3 is given with its conserved first and last residue. The D gene is left open where the match is weak. Size values are once, few and many counts, or a class for expanded clones, and some rows have none.

D: TRBD1; J: TRBJ2-7; size: .; length: 14; V: TRBV7-6; CDR3: CASSPGQSSYEQYF; DNA: TGTGCCAGCAGCCCGGGACAGAGCTCCTACGAGCAGTACTTC
D: TRBD1; J: TRBJ2-2; size: .; length: 15; V: TRBV5-8; CDR3: CASSLGDSNTGELFF; DNA: TGTGCCAGCAGCTTGGGGGACAGCAACACCGGGGAGCTGTTTTTT
D: TRBD2; J: TRBJ2-1; size: .; length: 13; V: TRBV11-2; CDR3: CASREGLRNEQFF; DNA: TGTGCCAGCCGGGAGGGCCTCAGGAATGAGCAGTTCTTC
D: .; J: TRBJ2-1; size: once; length: 16; V: TRBV28; CDR3: CASSLVGLGGNTEQFF; DNA: TGTGCCAGCAGCCTTGTTGGACTAGGGGGTAATACTGAGCAGTTCTTC
D: .; J: TRBJ2-7; size: .; length: 12; V: TRBV7-3; CDR3: CASSTRGGEQYF; DNA: TGTGCCAGCAGCACTAGAGGAGGCGAGCAGTACTTC
D: .; J: TRBJ2-7; size: .; length: 14; V: TRBV28; CDR3: CASSLRAGLYEQYF; DNA: TGTGCCAGCAGTTTAAGGGCAGGGCTGTACGAGCAGTACTTC
D: .; J: TRBJ2-7; size: .; length: 14; V: TRBV9; CDR3: CASSVGSSSYEQYF; DNA: TGTGCCAGCAGCGTCGGGTCCAGCTCCTACGAGCAGTACTTC
D: .; J: TRBJ1-6; size: .; length: 14; V: TRBV6-5; CDR3: CASSGLGGGTPLHF; DNA: TGTGCCAGCAGTGGACTAGGGGGGGGGACACCCCTCCACTTT
D: TRBD1; J: TRBJ1-3; size: .; length: 15; V: TRBV7-9; CDR3: CSSRPGTGSGNTIYF; DNA: TGTTCCAGCAGGCCCGGGACAGGGTCTGGAAACACCATATATTTT
D: TRBD2; J: TRBJ2-7; size: .; length: 17; V: TRBV19; CDR3: CASSIGRELAGGYEQYF; DNA: TGTGCCAGTAGTATAGGAAGGGAACTAGCGGGAGGCTACGAGCAGTACTTC
D: .; J: TRBJ2-7; size: .; length: 15; V: TRBV2; CDR3: CASSESGYHPYEQYF; DNA: TGTGCCAGCAGTGAATCGGGATATCACCCCTACGAGCAGTACTTC
D: TRBD2; J: TRBJ2-7; size: .; length: 15; V: TRBV27; CDR3: CASSLLGGGLVEQYF; DNA: TGTGCCAGCAGTTTATTAGGCGGGGGACTAGTCGAGCAGTACTTC
D: .; J: TRBJ2-3; size: .; length: 12; V: TRBV7-2; CDR3: CASSPGTDTQYF; DNA: TGTGCCAGCAGCCCTGGCACAGATACGCAGTATTTT
D: TRBD2; J: TRBJ2-1; size: .; length: 16; V: TRBV6-5; CDR3: CASSYSGLAVYNEQFF; DNA: TGTGCCAGCAGTTACTCGGGACTAGCGGTTTACAATGAGCAGTTCTTC
D: TRBD1; J: TRBJ1-2; size: .; length: 14; V: TRBV7-9; CDR3: CASSHRDREFGYTF; DNA: TGTGCCAGCAGCCACCGGGACAGGGAGTTTGGCTACACCTTC
D: TRBD1; J: TRBJ2-1; size: .; length: 16; V: TRBV6-4; CDR3: CASSATGTASLNEQFF; DNA: TGTGCCAGCAGTGCCACCGGGACAGCTAGTCTCAATGAGCAGTTCTTC
D: .; J: TRBJ2-5; size: .; length: 13; V: TRBV28; CDR3: CASRAREQETQYF; DNA: TGTGCCAGCCGGGCCAGGGAACAAGAGACCCAGTACTTC
D: .; J: TRBJ2-5; size: .; length: 14; V: TRBV2; CDR3: CASSGGGTQETQYF; DNA: TGTGCCAGCAGTGGAGGAGGGACTCAAGAGACCCAGTACTTC
D: TRBD2; J: TRBJ2-7; size: .; length: 15; V: TRBV18; CDR3: CASSQGTAGVSEQYF; DNA: TGTGCCAGCTCACAGGGAACAGCGGGAGTGAGCGAGCAGTACTTC
D: .; J: TRBJ2-7; size: .; length: 12; V: TRBV19; CDR3: CASTLGNGIQYF; DNA: TGTGCCAGTACCCTAGGGAACGGGATCCAGTACTTC
D: .; J: TRBJ2-3; size: .; length: 14; V: TRBV29-1; CDR3: CSVERGLGTDTQYF; DNA: TGCAGCGTTGAACGAGGACTCGGCACAGATACGCAGTATTTT
D: .; J: TRBJ1-5; size: .; length: 14; V: TRBV19; CDR3: CASTPRDRNQPQHF; DNA: TGTGCCAGTACCCCCAGGGATCGCAATCAGCCCCAGCATTTT
D: .; J: TRBJ2-7; size: .; length: 14; V: TRBV19; CDR3: CASGFSRSSYEQYF; DNA: TGTGCCAGCGGATTCTCAAGGAGCTCCTACGAGCAGTACTTC
D: .; J: TRBJ1-5; size: .; length: 14; V: TRBV19; CDR3: CAISSGTPNQPQHF; DNA: TGTGCCATATCGTCCGGGACACCAAATCAGCCCCAGCATTTT
D: TRBD1; J: TRBJ2-1; size: .; length: 14; V: TRBV19; CDR3: CASRFLGQVNEQFF; DNA: TGTGCCAGTCGCTTTCTGGGACAGGTTAATGAGCAGTTCTTC
D: TRBD1; J: TRBJ1-5; size: .; length: 14; V: TRBV28; CDR3: CASSSGQGDQPQHF; DNA: TGTGCCAGCAGTTCCGGACAGGGGGATCAGCCCCAGCATTTT
D: TRBD1; J: TRBJ1-2; size: .; length: 14; V: TRBV6-1; CDR3: CASRETDRGKGYTF; DNA: TGTGCCAGCAGAGAAACGGACAGGGGGAAGGGCTACACCTTC
D: TRBD1; J: TRBJ2-3; size: .; length: 13; V: TRBV29-1; CDR3: CSQLRGRTDTQYF; DNA: TGCAGCCAACTTAGGGGGCGTACAGATACGCAGTATTTT
D: .; J: TRBJ2-7; size: .; length: 14; V: TRBV27; CDR3: CASSLAQGWHEQYF; DNA: TGTGCCAGCAGTTTAGCGCAGGGGTGGCACGAGCAGTACTTC
D: .; J: TRBJ1-5; size: .; length: 14; V: TRBV6-5; CDR3: CASRQRRSNQPQHF; DNA: TGTGCCAGCAGACAGCGGCGCAGCAATCAGCCCCAGCATTTT
D: TRBD1; J: TRBJ2-7; size: .; length: 15; V: TRBV7-9; CDR3: CASSPPLGQSYEQYF; DNA: TGTGCCAGCAGCCCACCTTTGGGACAGAGCTACGAGCAGTACTTC
D: TRBD1; J: TRBJ1-2; size: .; length: 15; V: TRBV27; CDR3: CASTSAGTDNYGYTF; DNA: TGTGCCAGCACATCCGCCGGGACAGACAACTATGGCTACACCTTC
D: TRBD2; J: TRBJ2-1; size: .; length: 11; V: TRBV2; CDR3: CASRRLAFEFF; DNA: TGTGCCAGCAGGCGACTAGCTTTCGAGTTCTTC
D: .; J: TRBJ2-1; size: .; length: 15; V: TRBV9; CDR3: CASSVEQGSYNEQFF; DNA: TGTGCCAGCAGCGTAGAGCAGGGCTCCTACAATGAGCAGTTCTTC
D: TRBD1; J: TRBJ2-7; size: .; length: 13; V: TRBV28; CDR3: CAIGTADSYEQYF; DNA: TGTGCCATAGGGACAGCTGATTCCTACGAGCAGTACTTC
D: TRBD2; J: TRBJ2-1; size: few; length: 17; V: TRBV19; CDR3: CASSTTSGRQFYNEQFF; DNA: TGTGCCAGTAGCACTACTAGCGGGAGACAATTCTACAATGAGCAGTTCTTC
D: TRBD1; J: TRBJ1-5; size: .; length: 15; V: TRBV5-5; CDR3: CASSSRQGARQPQHF; DNA: TGTGCCAGCAGCTCAAGACAGGGGGCTAGGCAGCCCCAGCATTTT
D: TRBD2; J: TRBJ2-7; size: .; length: 16; V: TRBV19; CDR3: CASSDAGGPETSKQYF; DNA: TGTGCCAGTAGTGATGCGGGAGGGCCCGAAACCTCCAAGCAGTACTTC
D: .; J: TRBJ2-1; size: .; length: 12; V: TRBV5-1; CDR3: CASSLTGNEQFF; DNA: TGCGCCAGCAGCTTAACAGGCAATGAGCAGTTCTTC
D: TRBD2; J: TRBJ2-7; size: .; length: 15; V: TRBV6-1; CDR3: CASSDWREFAYEQYF; DNA: TGTGCCAGCAGTGACTGGCGGGAGTTTGCCTACGAGCAGTACTTC
D: .; J: TRBJ2-7; size: .; length: 12; V: TRBV4-1; CDR3: CASRGSNYEQYF; DNA: TGCGCCAGCAGGGGCAGCAACTACGAGCAGTACTTC
D: .; J: TRBJ1-4; size: once; length: 11; V: TRBV20-1; CDR3: CSARGGEKLFF; DNA: TGCAGTGCTAGGGGGGGTGAAAAACTGTTTTTT
D: .; J: TRBJ1-2; size: .; length: 19; V: TRBV21-1; CDR3: CASSKALETGVGANYGYTF; DNA: TGTGCCAGCAGCAAAGCGCTGGAGACAGGGGTGGGGGCTAACTATGGCTACACCTTC
D: .; J: TRBJ1-1; size: once; length: 14; V: TRBV28; CDR3: CASSFGGTNTEAFF; DNA: TGTGCCAGCAGTTTCGGCGGGACTAACACTGAAGCTTTCTTT
D: TRBD1; J: TRBJ1-2; size: .; length: 14; V: TRBV9; CDR3: CASSVDRGDYGYTF; DNA: TGTGCCAGCAGCGTAGACAGGGGGGACTATGGCTACACCTTC
D: TRBD1; J: TRBJ2-7; size: .; length: 13; V: TRBV27; CDR3: CASWTGGSYEQYF; DNA: TGTGCCAGCTGGACAGGGGGGTCCTACGAGCAGTACTTC
D: TRBD1; J: TRBJ2-6; size: .; length: 18; V: TRBV19; CDR3: CASSISDRGYSGANVLTF; DNA: TGTGCCAGTAGTATCTCGGACAGGGGATATTCTGGGGCCAACGTCCTGACTTTC
D: .; J: TRBJ1-6; size: .; length: 14; V: TRBV19; CDR3: CASSIPGANSPLHF; DNA: TGTGCCAGTAGTATACCAGGGGCCAATTCACCCCTCCACTTT
D: TRBD1; J: TRBJ2-7; size: few; length: 15; V: TRBV6-5; CDR3: CASSRDRDRGYEQYF; DNA: TGTGCCAGCAGTCGTGACCGGGACAGGGGCTACGAGCAGTACTTC
D: TRBD2; J: TRBJ2-7; size: .; length: 15; V: TRBV18; CDR3: CASSPRLAVSYEQYF; DNA: TGTGCCAGCTCACCACGACTAGCGGTCTCCTACGAGCAGTACTTC
D: .; J: TRBJ2-7; size: .; length: 13; V: TRBV4-1; CDR3: CASSQGSGYEQYF; DNA: TGCGCCAGCAGCCAAGGATCCGGGTACGAGCAGTACTTC
D: .; J: TRBJ2-7; size: .; length: 13; V: TRBV15; CDR3: CATSSSLSYEQYF; DNA: TGTGCCACCAGCAGTAGCCTATCCTACGAGCAGTACTTC
D: .; J: TRBJ2-2; size: .; length: 15; V: TRBV7-9; CDR3: CSSSLGGLGTGELFF; DNA: TGTTCCAGCAGCTTAGGAGGGTTAGGCACCGGGGAGCTGTTTTTT
D: .; J: TRBJ1-1; size: few; length: 13; V: TRBV21-1; CDR3: CASSKAGCTEAFF; DNA: TGTGCCAGCAGCAAGGCAGGTTGCACTGAAGCTTTCTTT
D: TRBD1; J: TRBJ2-2; size: .; length: 15; V: TRBV6-5; CDR3: CASRDPEQGTGELFF; DNA: TGTGCCAGCAGGGATCCGGAACAGGGGACCGGGGAGCTGTTTTTT